These 21 T cell receptor beta chains share one sample of origin, sequenced in a study of response to subunit inactivated influenza vaccine. Via MiXCR, TCRdb re-called the RT-PCR reads, giving one row per CDR3 protein. The table includes roughly 670,000 distinct CDR3 sequences, 12% to 15% detected once. Source: PBMCs from blood, taken less than 15 days before vaccination. These TCRs come from a man aged 50 or older who received an inactivated influenza vaccine.

This clonotype has only a few counts. The V call is TRBV12-3 or TRBV12-4, the J call TRBJ1-6; 8 bases fit TRBD1. Trimming at V came to 6 bases and at J to 6 bases, leaving 7 bases not matched to a gene. This CDR3 region has 15 residues. The CDR3 reads CASRPGQGSNSPLHF. The DNA of the CDR3 is TGTGCCAGCAGACCCGGACAGGGTAGTAATTCACCCCTCCACTTT.

This clonotype was seen a handful of times. The rearrangement links TRBV11-2 to TRBJ2-7; the D is unclear. Trimming cost V 0 bases and J 6 bases, with 9 bases left between them. Germline lookup yields CDR1 SGHAT and CDR2 FQNNGV. This CDR3 has 13 residues. Here the CDR3 DNA reads TGTGCCAGCAGCTTAGATCTAGACTTCGAGCAGTACTTC. This codes for CASSLDLDFEQYF.

The chain is built from TRBV27 and TRBJ1-1, with D uncertain. Trimming left V 3 bases short and J 5 bases short, with 13 bases between. The CDR3 consists of 14 residues. The germline V gene encodes CDR1 MNHEY and CDR2 SMNVEV (reference sequence). The CDR3 DNA sequence: TGTGCCAGCAGTTTTATCGGTTGGAGGACTGAAGCTTTCTTT. The encoded protein is CASSFIGWRTEAFF.

This sequence joins TRBV24-1 and TRBJ2-1, with 7 bases aligning to TRBD2. CDR1 and CDR2 (germline): KGHDR, SFDVKD. Trimming took 3 bases from V and 15 from J; bases not matched to a gene: 13. The CDR3 totals 14 residues. The CDR3 nucleotides are TGTGCCACCAGTGATGCCGGGAGGAATCCCTCTCCGTTCTTC. It encodes CATSDAGRNPSPFF.

This clonotype has just a few counts. The rearrangement links TRBV5-5 to TRBJ2-5; D remains unclear. Deletions cut 0 bases from V and 3 bases from J, with 9 bases between. CDR3 length equals 14 residues. CDR1 SGHKS and CDR2 YYEKEE come from the germline V gene (reference sequence). CDR3 protein: CASSLVRVEETQYF. The DNA for the CDR3 is TGTGCCAGCAGCTTGGTTCGGGTCGAAGAGACCCAGTACTTC. The whole variable domain, filled in from reference TRBV5-5 and TRBJ2-5, reads DAGVTQSPTHLIKTRGQQVTLRCSPISGHKSVSWYQQVLGQGPQFIFQYYEKEERGRGNFPDRFSARQFPNYSSELNVNALLLGDSALYLCASSLVRVEETQYFGPGTRLLVL.

The chain links TRBV3-1 to TRBJ1-2; D is perhaps TRBD1 (6 bases). With 2 bases removed from V and 2 bases from J, the gap between germline ends came to 6 bases. Germline CDR1 reads LGHDT; CDR2 reads YNNKEL (reference sequence). CDR3 length equals 13 residues. The CDR3 loop reads CASSQRGNYGYTF. CDR3 nucleotides: TGTGCCAGCAGCCAAAGGGGGAACTATGGCTACACCTTC.

This clonotype was observed a few times. The chain couples TRBV4-2 to TRBJ1-2; 7 bases map to TRBD1. CDR1 is LGHNA, CDR2 YNFKEQ, per germline. V trimming: 0 bases; J trimming: 2 bases; junction bases outside the gene matches: 6. There are 16 residues in the CDR3. This CDR3 is CASSQDLSTGNYGYTF. As DNA, the CDR3 is TGTGCCAGCAGCCAAGACCTGTCGACAGGGAACTATGGCTACACCTTC.

The V gene is TRBV7-9, the J gene TRBJ2-7; D may be TRBD2 (6 bases). The V end was cut by 4 bases, the J end by 3 bases, with 7 bases between. Germline CDR1 reads SEHNR; CDR2 reads FQNEAQ (reference sequence). The CDR3 has 12 residues. The CDR3 loop reads CASSWGDYEQYF. The CDR3 DNA reads TGTGCCAGCAGCTGGGGGGACTACGAGCAGTACTTC.

This clonotype was detected a few times. This rearrangement joins TRBV12-3 or TRBV12-4 to TRBJ1-5, with D maybe TRBD1 (5 bases). CDR3 size: 14 residues. Trimming left V 6 bases short and J 5 bases short, with 14 bases between. The CDR3 loop reads CASRLRDADQPQHF. The DNA for the CDR3 is TGTGCCAGCAGATTGCGGGACGCAGATCAGCCCCAGCATTTT.

In its sample, this clonotype was seen a few times. This sequence joins TRBV6-2 or TRBV6-3 and TRBJ2-7, with D maybe TRBD2 (6 bases). Germline V gene lookup returns CDR1 MNHEY and CDR2 SVGEGT. CDR3 length: 14 amino acids. V was trimmed by 7 bases and J by 2 bases, leaving 15 bases between them. The CDR3 reads CASTWSGSTYEQYF. Here the CDR3 DNA reads TGTGCCAGCACCTGGAGCGGGTCCACCTACGAGCAGTACTTC.

This clonotype has a handful of counts. The DNA is left out, because the CDR3 cannot be placed on it with certainty; the CDR3 is given as TCRdb lists it. The gene calls are TRBV6-5 and TRBJ1-2; TRBD1, the table's D call, lacks a check against the DNA. The CDR3 has 14 amino acids, counting both end residues. CDR1 MNHEY and CDR2 SVGAGI come from the germline V gene. The CDR3 here is CASSTSTGNYGYTF.

This sequence joins TRBV7-3 and TRBJ2-7; D uncertain. Germline V gives CDR1 SGHTA, CDR2 FQGTGA. This CDR3 contains 14 residues. Trimming took 1 base from V and 5 from J, leaving 12 bases between them. The CDR3 sequence is CASSLNGPKDEQYF. In DNA, the CDR3 is TGTGCCAGCAGCTTAAATGGGCCTAAGGACGAGCAGTACTTC.

The chain uses TRBV11-2 and TRBJ2-7; D is unresolved. This CDR3 is 15 amino acids long. Germline loops: CDR1 SGHAT, CDR2 FQNNGV. Trimming removed 5 bases at V and 1 base at J, with 15 bases between. The CDR3, as DNA: TGTGCCAGCAGCCTCAGGTTCCAATCGTCCTACGAGCAGTACTTC. Its translation: CASSLRFQSSYEQYF.

This clonotype was seen at least ten times. The chain is built from TRBV10-3 and TRBJ2-4; D may be TRBD1 or TRBD2 (5 bases each). The CDR3 runs 17 residues. V lost 0 bases to trimming and J lost 6 bases, with 18 bases between them. CDR1 is ENHRY, CDR2 SYGVKD, per germline. For the CDR3, the DNA is TGTGCCATCAGTGAGTCGTTCGAAGCTTCGGGGCGAAACATTCAGTACTTC. This sequence encodes CAISESFEASGRNIQYF.

This clonotype was picked up many times. The junction departs from germline at one end; a sequencing error may be responsible. This chain joins TRBV7-9 and TRBJ2-5, with D possibly TRBD1 on 5 matching bases. CDR3 length equals 13 residues. CDR1 SEHNR and CDR2 FQNEAQ come from the germline V gene (reference sequence). The CDR3 sequence is CASSLGLKETQYF. The CDR3 nucleotides are TGCGCCAGCAGCTTGGGGCTTAAAGAGACCCAGTACTTC.

This clonotype was recorded a few times. The J gene is TRBJ1-2, the V gene TRBV28; 10 bases agree with TRBD1. Losses at the gene ends were 4 bases for V and 5 bases for J; bases not matched to a gene: 4. Germline CDR1 MDHEN, CDR2 SYDVKM. There are 14 residues in the CDR3. In DNA form, the CDR3 reads TGTGCCAGCAGTTACGGACAGGGGGATTATGGCTACACCTTC. Translation: CASSYGQGDYGYTF.

This clonotype has more than one count but fewer than ten. The genes are TRBV10-3 and TRBJ2-7; TRBD2 agrees at 8 bases. This CDR3 is built from 15 residues. Trimming took 4 bases from V and 5 from J; bases not matched to a gene: 10. Per germline, CDR1 ENHRY and CDR2 SYGVKD. In DNA form, the CDR3 reads TGTGCCATCAGTGTATCGGGGGGGTTAATTGACGAGCAGTACTTC. Translating gives CAISVSGGLIDEQYF.

A few counts support this clonotype. V is TRBV6-1 and J is TRBJ2-7; D is unresolved. CDR3 length: 13 residues. Germline V CDR1 and CDR2: MNHNS, SASEGT. V was pared by 2 bases and J by 3 bases, with 8 bases between. CDR3 sequence: CASSESHNYEQYF. CDR3 DNA: TGTGCCAGCAGTGAATCTCACAACTACGAGCAGTACTTC.

In this sample, this clonotype turned up a few times. The chain carries TRBV7-5 and TRBJ2-1. TRBV7-5 is designated a pseudogene. The CDR3 covers 11 residues. The DNA of the CDR3 is TGTATCTCTATCGATGATAATGAGCAGTTCTTC. It encodes CISIDDNEQFF.

This clonotype was counted once. Possible read error: a much larger clone is one base away. V gene TRBV20-1 combines with J gene TRBJ1-1; no definite D call. This CDR3 is built from 15 residues. The germline gives CDR1 DFQATT, CDR2 SNEGSKA (reference sequence). The CDR3 DNA reads TGCAGTGCTAGAGGAAAGGGCAGCTGGAACACTGAAGGTTTCTTT. It codes for CSARGKGSWNTEGFF.

The chain links TRBV6-1 to TRBJ2-7; D may be TRBD1 (6 bases). Germline values: CDR1 MNHNS, CDR2 SASEGT. The CDR3 consists of 12 residues. The germline V and J ends were trimmed by 6 bases and 4 bases, with 10 bases remaining between them. CDR3 region: CASRQGRYEQYF. DNA of the CDR3: TGTGCCAGCAGACAGGGACGTTACGAGCAGTACTTC.